Below, 29 T cell receptor beta chains from the same sample are listed, as sequenced in a study of blood T cell repertoires in COVID-19. The table came from immunoSEQ multiplex PCR; TCRdb's copy has only in-frame clones and leaves some out. Found here are about 250,000 clones, approximately 79% of them singletons; the top ten hold 3% to 4%. Sequencing used peripheral blood. Receptor source: a woman in her thirties or forties with active or convalescent COVID-19.

This clone appeared once. The chain combines TRBV6-5 with TRBJ1-2, with D maybe TRBD1 (6 bases). This CDR3 has 14 residues. Germline CDR1 reads MNHEY; CDR2 reads SVGAGI. V lost 6 bases and J lost 2, with 13 bases in between. The CDR3 nucleotides are TGTGCCAGCAGACCCGAGGGGGGGAACTATGGCTACACCTTC. Its protein product is CASRPEGGNYGYTF.

V gene TRBV10-1 combines with J gene TRBJ2-4; no clear D gene. V lost 4 bases and J lost 4, with 8 bases in between. CDR1 and CDR2 (germline): WNHNN, SYGVQD (reference sequence). The CDR3 loop spans 13 amino acids. This CDR3 is CASSAGLKNIQYF. The CDR3 nucleotides are TGCGCCAGCAGTGCAGGTTTAAAAAACATTCAGTACTTC.

This chain links TRBV9 with TRBJ1-3; possible D gene TRBD1, 6 bases. Looked up from germline, CDR1 is SGDLS and CDR2 is YYNGEE. This CDR3 has 15 amino acids. V was trimmed by 3 bases and J by 0 bases, leaving 10 bases between them. The CDR3 region has the DNA TGTGCCAGCAGCGGGGACACCAACTCTGGAAACACCATATATTTT. It yields the protein CASSGDTNSGNTIYF.

The chain links TRBV3-1 (or the pseudogene TRBV3-2) to TRBJ2-5, with a tentative D call TRBD2 (5 bases). This CDR3 spans 14 amino acids. Germline V gene lookup returns CDR1 LGHDT and CDR2 YNNKEL (reference sequence). The V end was cut by 4 bases, the J end by 4 bases, with 13 bases between. The CDR3 region has the DNA TGTGCCAGCAGCCCCCGGGGAGACGGAGAGACCCAGTACTTC. Its translation: CASSPRGDGETQYF.

The V call is TRBV27, the J call TRBJ1-4; 9 bases map to TRBD1. The CDR3 is made up of 15 amino acids. Germline CDR1 MNHEY, CDR2 SMNVEV (reference sequence). Trimming took 5 bases from V and 8 from J; bases not matched to a gene: 9. Here the CDR3 reads CASSAPGTGQEKLFF. Here the CDR3 DNA reads TGTGCCAGCAGTGCTCCCGGGACAGGGCAGGAAAAACTGTTTTTT.

V usage is TRBV2 and J usage is TRBJ2-7; tentative D call: TRBD1 (5 bases). Germline V gives CDR1 SNHLY, CDR2 FYNNEI. V was shortened by 7 bases and J by 3 bases, with 10 bases between the two germline ends. CDR3 size: 12 residues. CDR3 sequence: CASNAGIYEQYF. For the CDR3, the DNA is TGTGCCAGCAACGCAGGGATCTACGAGCAGTACTTC.

This rearrangement joins TRBV5-1 to TRBJ2-2, with 9 bases that match TRBD1. The J segment lost 1 base and the V segment lost 2 bases, leaving 3 bases of the junction unmatched. The CDR3 is 16 amino acids. Germline loops: CDR1 SGHRS, CDR2 YFSETQ. CDR3 coding DNA: TGCGCCAGCAGCTTATTGGGACAGGGGAACACCGGGGAGCTGTTTTTT. Its protein product is CASSLLGQGNTGELFF.

The chain combines TRBV25-1 with TRBJ1-5; no definite D call. The CDR3 is made up of 14 amino acids. Trimming stripped 2 bases from V and 2 bases from J, with 7 bases between. CDR1 and CDR2 from the germline V gene are MGHDK and SYGVNS. The CDR3 bases are TGTGCCAGCAGTGAAGAGGGAGGCAATCAGCCCCAGCATTTT. Its translation is CASSEEGGNQPQHF.

The chain carries TRBV19 and TRBJ1-2, with TRBD1 matching 8 bases. With V trimmed by 5 bases and J by 4 bases, 9 bases remained unmatched. The CDR3 covers 15 residues. CDR1 is LNHDA, CDR2 SQIVND, per germline (reference sequence). CDR3 DNA: TGTGCCAGTAGTGCCTCACAGGGGGGCGGCTATGGCTACACCTTC. Residues: CASSASQGGGYGYTF.

The V gene is TRBV5-6, the J gene TRBJ1-2; possible D gene TRBD1, 5 bases. This CDR3 comprises 15 residues. In germline, CDR1 is SGHDT, CDR2 YYEEEE. Trimming took 2 bases from V and 1 from J, leaving 12 bases between them. The CDR3 spells CASSLDRSLNYGYTF. The CDR3 DNA follows: TGTGCCAGCAGCTTAGACAGATCACTTAACTATGGCTACACCTTC.

This chain links TRBV15 with TRBJ1-5; D uncertain. Germline V gives CDR1 LNHNV, CDR2 YYDKDF (reference sequence). Trimming pared 0 bases from V and 4 bases from J, leaving 4 bases between. CDR3 length equals 13 residues. CDR3 sequence: CATSREHNQPQHF. The CDR3 bases are TGTGCCACCAGCAGAGAACATAATCAGCCCCAGCATTTT.

The chain couples TRBV29-1 to TRBJ1-1; TRBD1 aligns across 8 bases. The V gene end was trimmed by 4 bases and the J gene end by 1 base; junction bases not matched to a gene: 8. The CDR3 runs 15 residues. CDR1 and CDR2 (germline): SQVTM, ANQGSEA. The CDR3 region is CSVVWTGFGNTEAFF. The DNA of the CDR3 is TGCAGCGTTGTATGGACAGGGTTCGGGAACACTGAAGCTTTCTTT.

This clone was observed a single time. The chain employs TRBV6-5 and TRBJ1-2; D unresolved. Deletions cut 6 bases from V and 2 bases from J, with 13 bases between. CDR1 is MNHEY and CDR2 is SVGAGI in the germline V gene. The length of the CDR3 is 14 residues. For the CDR3, the DNA is TGTGCCAGCAGGGAGAAGGAGGCCAACTATGGCTACACCTTC. Translation gives CASREKEANYGYTF.

The chain links TRBV10-2 to TRBJ1-1; possibly TRBD1 for D (6 bases). The length of the CDR3 is 13 residues. V dropped 10 bases and J dropped 1 base, with 13 bases sitting between them. Germline values: CDR1 WSHSY, CDR2 SAAADI. The CDR3 spells CATSTGPNTEAFF. CDR3 bases: TGCGCCACCTCGACAGGACCGAACACTGAAGCTTTCTTT.

The table lists this clone with a count of one. The CDR3: CASQRRGTEAFF. The CDR3 DNA sequence: TGTGCCAGCCAACGAAGGGGGACTGAAGCTTTCTTT. This chain uses TRBV2 with TRBJ1-1; D perhaps matches TRBD1 (6 bases). CDR1 SNHLY and CDR2 FYNNEI come from the germline V gene. V shed 8 bases and J shed 5 bases, with 12 bases lying between them. The CDR3 runs to 12 residues.

This rearrangement joins TRBV30 to TRBJ1-2, with D perhaps TRBD1 (6 bases). This CDR3 has 15 amino acids. CDR1 GTSNPN and CDR2 SVGIG come from the germline V gene (reference sequence). The V gene lost 4 bases and the J gene lost 5 bases, with 20 bases spanning the gap. CDR3: CAWTRGPQAPYGYTF. The CDR3 nucleotides are TGTGCCTGGACCAGGGGTCCTCAGGCGCCGTATGGCTACACCTTC. Full variable domain (remainder filled in from reference TRBV30 and TRBJ1-2): SQTIHQWPATLVQPVGSPLSLECTVEGTSNPNLYWYRQAAGRGLQLLFYSVGIGQISSEVPQNLSASRPQDRQFILSSKKLLLSDSGFYLCAWTRGPQAPYGYTFGSGTRLTVV.

The chain links TRBV30 to TRBJ1-2; no reliable D call. The CDR3 length is 13 residues. Trimming cost V 0 bases and J 6 bases, with 11 bases left between them. Germline CDR1 is GTSNPN and CDR2 is SVGIG (reference sequence). The CDR3 bases are TGTGCCTGGAGTGTACGGCCGGGGAATGGCTACACCTTC. Protein: CAWSVRPGNGYTF.

This clone was detected only once. The chain is built from TRBV9 and TRBJ1-3, with TRBD1 matching over 7 bases. Trimming removed 0 bases from V and 8 bases from J; junction bases left unmatched: 14. Per the germline V gene, CDR1 is SGDLS and CDR2 is YYNGEE. This CDR3 contains 17 residues. CDR3 in amino acids: CASSVGPGDRGPDTIYF. The CDR3 DNA is TGTGCCAGCAGCGTAGGTCCGGGGGACAGAGGTCCGGACACCATATATTTT.

Only a few counts were recorded for this clone. The rearrangement joins TRBV6-5 to TRBJ2-7; the match to TRBD2 covers 8 bases. The length of the CDR3 is 16 residues. The germline V gene encodes CDR1 MNHEY and CDR2 SVGAGI. J lost 0 bases, V lost 0 bases, and 4 bases had no gene match. CDR3 nucleotide sequence: TGTGCCAGCAGTTACTCTCAGCGGGGGAGCTCCTACGAGCAGTACTTC. This codes for CASSYSQRGSSYEQYF.

The chain joins TRBV4-1 to TRBJ2-3; 10 bases map to TRBD2. Germline CDR1 is MGHRA and CDR2 is YSYEKL. V trimming: 0 bases; J trimming: 2 bases; junction bases outside the gene matches: 5. This CDR3 contains 17 residues. The CDR3 reads CASSQEGSGGPTDTQYF. In nucleotides, the CDR3 is TGCGCCAGCAGCCAAGAGGGTAGCGGGGGGCCCACAGATACGCAGTATTTT.

The genes are TRBV7-6 and TRBJ1-2, with D perhaps TRBD1 (6 bases). The germline gives CDR1 SGHVS, CDR2 FNYEAQ. This CDR3 has 14 residues. With 5 bases removed from V and 4 bases from J, the gap between germline ends came to 14 bases. CDR3 coding DNA: TGTGCCAGCAGCGGAGATCAGGGGTCCTATGGCTACACCTTC. It encodes CASSGDQGSYGYTF.

This chain joins TRBV5-1 and TRBJ2-7; possibly TRBD2 for D (6 bases). This CDR3 is built from 14 residues. Trimming cost V 4 bases and J 7 bases, with 18 bases left between them. Germline lookup yields CDR1 SGHRS and CDR2 YFSETQ. The CDR3 loop is CASSPAPGVSEQYV. The CDR3 bases are TGCGCCAGCAGCCCGGCGCCGGGGGTATCAGAGCAGTACGTC.

The rearrangement uses TRBV7-3 and TRBJ2-1; the D gene is possibly TRBD2 (7 bases). Trimming took off 4 bases at V and 6 bases at J, with 16 bases between the two ends. CDR3 length: 15 amino acids. In germline, CDR1 is SGHTA, CDR2 FQGTGA. The DNA of the CDR3 is TGTGCCAGCAGCTCTCAAGGACTAGGGGGCAATGAGCAGTTCTTC. This gives the protein CASSSQGLGGNEQFF.

The chain employs TRBV2 and TRBJ1-4; no reliable D call. Looked up from germline, CDR1 is SNHLY and CDR2 is FYNNEI. The length of the CDR3 is 14 residues. V lost 0 bases, J lost 16 bases, and 18 bases lay in between. Written as DNA, the CDR3 is TGTGCCAGCAGTGAAGCGCTTCAGCGGGCCGAGCGGTTTTTT. It translates to CASSEALQRAERFF.

In this sample, this clone turned up a few times. The chain couples TRBV7-9 to TRBJ1-1, with D possibly being TRBD1 (6 bases). The CDR3 spans 14 residues. Germline loops: CDR1 SEHNR, CDR2 FQNEAQ (reference sequence). V was clipped by 5 bases and J by 2 bases, with 12 bases between them. The CDR3 nucleotides read TGTGCCAGCAGCAAAACAGGGACCAACACTGAAGCTTTCTTT. Protein: CASSKTGTNTEAFF.

This clone showed up just a few times. This rearrangement joins TRBV6-5 to TRBJ1-6; 10 bases fit TRBD1. Germline V gene sequence: CDR1 MNHEY, CDR2 SVGAGI. The junction had 7 bases not matched to a gene; V was cut back by 5 bases and J by 9 bases. The CDR3 has 15 amino acids. The CDR3 region has the DNA TGTGCCAGCAGTCGGGGACAGGGGATCGGTTCACCCCTCCACTTT. It encodes CASSRGQGIGSPLHF.

In this sample, this clone turned up many times. The rearrangement uses TRBV5-4 and TRBJ2-7, with D possibly TRBD2 on 6 matching bases. Per the germline V gene, CDR1 is SGHNT and CDR2 is YYREEE (reference sequence). V shed 4 bases and J shed 12 bases, with 20 bases lying between them. The CDR3 is 13 amino acids. CDR3 sequence: CASSPIPGDPRYF. DNA for the CDR3: TGTGCCAGCAGCCCCATTCCGGGGGACCCTCGGTACTTC.

This chain connects TRBV28 to TRBJ1-4; a weak D match, TRBD1 (5 bases). Trimming took 5 bases from V and 5 from J, leaving 15 bases between them. Looked up from germline, CDR1 is MDHEN and CDR2 is SYDVKM. The CDR3 length is 15 residues. CDR3 sequence reads: CASSPALGGNEKLFF. In DNA form, the CDR3 reads TGTGCCAGCAGTCCAGCGCTGGGGGGGAATGAAAAACTGTTTTTT.

The V call is TRBV5-5, the J call TRBJ1-2; 7 nucleotides align to TRBD1. V was clipped by 2 bases and J by 0 bases; unmatched bases: 10. The CDR3 covers 17 residues. Germline lookup yields CDR1 SGHKS and CDR2 YYEKEE (reference sequence). CDR3 sequence reads: CASSFSRDSLPNYGYTF. The CDR3 DNA sequence: TGTGCCAGCAGCTTCTCCCGGGACAGTCTCCCTAACTATGGCTACACCTTC.